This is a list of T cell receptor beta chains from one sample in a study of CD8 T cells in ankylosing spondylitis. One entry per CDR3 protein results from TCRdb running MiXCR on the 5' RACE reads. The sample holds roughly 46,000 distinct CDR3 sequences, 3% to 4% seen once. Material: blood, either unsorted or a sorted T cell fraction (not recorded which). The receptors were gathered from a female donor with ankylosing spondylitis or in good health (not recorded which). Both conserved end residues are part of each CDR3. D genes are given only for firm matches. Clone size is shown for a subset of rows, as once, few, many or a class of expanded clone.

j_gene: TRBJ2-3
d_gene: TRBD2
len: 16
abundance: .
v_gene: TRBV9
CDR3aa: CASSVAERGITDTQYF
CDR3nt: TGTGCCAGCAGCGTAGCCGAGCGGGGGATCACAGATACGCAGTATTTT

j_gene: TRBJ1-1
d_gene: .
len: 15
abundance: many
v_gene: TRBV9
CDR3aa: CASSARDGMNTEAFF
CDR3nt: TGTGCCAGCAGCGCGAGGGACGGCATGAACACTGAAGCTTTCTTT

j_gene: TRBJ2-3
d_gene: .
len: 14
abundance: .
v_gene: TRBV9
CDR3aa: CASSVGGSEDTQYF
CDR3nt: TGTGCCAGCAGCGTAGGTGGAAGCGAAGATACGCAGTATTTT

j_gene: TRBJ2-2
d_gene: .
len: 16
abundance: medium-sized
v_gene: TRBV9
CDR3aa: CASSVASTMNTGELFF
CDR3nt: TGTGCCAGCAGCGTAGCGAGTACTATGAACACCGGGGAGCTGTTTTTT

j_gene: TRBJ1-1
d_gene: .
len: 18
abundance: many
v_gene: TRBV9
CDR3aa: CASSVDPDGHARGTEAFF
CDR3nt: TGTGCCAGCAGCGTAGATCCGGACGGCCACGCCCGTGGCACTGAAGCTTTCTTT

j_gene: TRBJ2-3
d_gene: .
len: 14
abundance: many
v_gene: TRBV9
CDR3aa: CASSVEGYTDTQYF
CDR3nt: TGTGCCAGCAGCGTAGAGGGATACACAGATACGCAGTATTTT

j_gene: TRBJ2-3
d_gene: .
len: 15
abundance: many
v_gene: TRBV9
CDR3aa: CASSALADPVDTQYF
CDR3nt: TGTGCCAGCAGCGCCTTAGCGGATCCCGTGGATACGCAGTATTTT

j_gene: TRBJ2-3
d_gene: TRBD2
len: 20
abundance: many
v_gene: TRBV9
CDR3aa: CASSVEEGTSGGADTDTQYF
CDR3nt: TGTGCCAGCAGCGTAGAAGAGGGAACTAGCGGGGGGGCAGACACAGATACGCAGTATTTT

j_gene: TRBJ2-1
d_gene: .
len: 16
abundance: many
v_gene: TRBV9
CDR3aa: CASSVLAVPGDNEQFF
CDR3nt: TGTGCCAGCAGCGTATTAGCGGTCCCCGGAGACAATGAGCAGTTCTTC

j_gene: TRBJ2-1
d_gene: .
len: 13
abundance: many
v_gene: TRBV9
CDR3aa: CASSTSSYNEQFF
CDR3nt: TGTGCCAGCAGCACATCCTCCTACAATGAGCAGTTCTTC

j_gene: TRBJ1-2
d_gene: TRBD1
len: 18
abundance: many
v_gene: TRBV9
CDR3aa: CASSAPLGQGAPNYGYTF
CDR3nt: TGTGCCAGCAGCGCCCCCCTGGGACAGGGAGCCCCTAACTATGGCTACACCTTC

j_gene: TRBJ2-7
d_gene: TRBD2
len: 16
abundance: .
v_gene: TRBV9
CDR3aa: CASSVTSGAPSYEQYF
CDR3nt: TGTGCCAGCAGCGTCACTAGCGGGGCCCCTTCCTACGAGCAGTACTTC

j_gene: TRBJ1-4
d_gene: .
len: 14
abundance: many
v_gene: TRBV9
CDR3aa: CASSRGGAAEKLFF
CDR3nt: TGTGCCAGCAGCCGGGGGGGGGCGGCTGAAAAACTGTTTTTT

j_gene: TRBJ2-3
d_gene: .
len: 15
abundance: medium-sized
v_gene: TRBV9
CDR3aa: CASSVAGLSTDTQYF
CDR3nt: TGTGCCAGCAGCGTAGCTGGGTTAAGCACAGATACGCAGTATTTT

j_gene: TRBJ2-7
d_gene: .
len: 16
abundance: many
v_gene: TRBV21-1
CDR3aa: CASSKGAGDGSYEQYF
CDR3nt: TGTGCCAGCAGCAAGGGGGCGGGGGACGGATCCTACGAGCAGTACTTC

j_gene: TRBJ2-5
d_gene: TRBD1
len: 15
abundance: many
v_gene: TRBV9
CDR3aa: CASSEPGQGADSQYF
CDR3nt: TGTGCCAGCAGCGAACCGGGACAGGGGGCTGACTCCCAGTACTTC

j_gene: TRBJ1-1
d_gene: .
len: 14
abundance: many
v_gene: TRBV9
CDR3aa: CASSVVRKNTEAFF
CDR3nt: TGTGCCAGCAGCGTAGTGAGGAAAAACACTGAAGCTTTCTTT

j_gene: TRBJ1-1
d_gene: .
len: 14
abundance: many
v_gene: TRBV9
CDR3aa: CASSVAFGNTEAFF
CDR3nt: TGTGCCAGCAGCGTAGCTTTCGGGAACACTGAAGCTTTCTTT

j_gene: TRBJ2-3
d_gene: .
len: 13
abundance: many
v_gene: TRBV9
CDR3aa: CASSVQGSDTQYF
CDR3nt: TGTGCCAGCAGCGTACAGGGGTCGGATACGCAGTATTTT

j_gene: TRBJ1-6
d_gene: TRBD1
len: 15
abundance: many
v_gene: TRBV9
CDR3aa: CASSARSGTGSPLHF
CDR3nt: TGTGCCAGCAGCGCGCGGTCAGGGACAGGATCACCCCTCCACTTT

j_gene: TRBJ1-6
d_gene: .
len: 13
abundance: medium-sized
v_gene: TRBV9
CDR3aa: CASSGGGLSPLHF
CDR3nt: TGTGCCAGCAGCGGGGGGGGGCTTTCACCCCTCCACTTT

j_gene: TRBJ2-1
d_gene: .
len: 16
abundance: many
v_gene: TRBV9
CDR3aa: CASSELWSSAYNEQFF
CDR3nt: TGTGCCAGCAGCGAGTTGTGGTCTAGCGCCTACAATGAGCAGTTCTTC

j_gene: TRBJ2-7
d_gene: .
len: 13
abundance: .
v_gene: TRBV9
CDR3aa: CASSVMSGAEQYF
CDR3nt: TGTGCCAGCAGCGTAATGTCCGGGGCCGAGCAGTACTTC

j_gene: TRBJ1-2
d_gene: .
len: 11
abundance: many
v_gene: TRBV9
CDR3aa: CASSVNSRSTF
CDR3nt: TGTGCCAGCAGCGTGAACAGCCGCTCGACCTTC

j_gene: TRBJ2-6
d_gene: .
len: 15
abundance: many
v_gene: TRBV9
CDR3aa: CASSVSSSGANVLTF
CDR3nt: TGTGCCAGCAGCGTTTCATCCTCTGGGGCCAACGTCCTGACTTTC

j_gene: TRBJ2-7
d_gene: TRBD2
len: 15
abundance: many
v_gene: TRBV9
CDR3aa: CASSVGTSGYYEQYF
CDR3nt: TGTGCCAGCAGCGTAGGGACTAGCGGTTACTACGAGCAGTACTTC

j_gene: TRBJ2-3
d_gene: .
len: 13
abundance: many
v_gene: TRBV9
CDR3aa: CASSVTTRDTQYF
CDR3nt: TGTGCCAGCAGCGTGACCACTAGGGATACGCAGTATTTT

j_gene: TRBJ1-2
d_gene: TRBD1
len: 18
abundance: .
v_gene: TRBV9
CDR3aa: CASSVGIGTGVRFDGYTF
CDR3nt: TGTGCCAGCAGCGTAGGAATAGGGACAGGGGTTAGATTCGATGGCTACACCTTC

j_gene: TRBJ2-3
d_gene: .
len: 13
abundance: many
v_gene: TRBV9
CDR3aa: CASSVVGSETQYF
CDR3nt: TGTGCCAGCAGCGTAGTGGGCAGTGAGACGCAGTATTTT

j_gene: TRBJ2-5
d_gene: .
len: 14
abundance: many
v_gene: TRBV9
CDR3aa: CASSPTGSQETQYF
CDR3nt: TGTGCCAGCAGCCCAACTGGCAGCCAAGAGACCCAGTACTTC

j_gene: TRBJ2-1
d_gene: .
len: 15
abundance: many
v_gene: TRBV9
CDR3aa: CASSGIGGSYNEQFF
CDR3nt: TGTGCCAGCAGCGGAATCGGGGGCTCCTACAATGAGCAGTTCTTC

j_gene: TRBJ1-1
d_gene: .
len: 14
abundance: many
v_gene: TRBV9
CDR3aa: CASSVDLRTAEAFF
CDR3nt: TGTGCCAGCAGCGTAGATCTTCGTACGGCTGAAGCTTTCTTT

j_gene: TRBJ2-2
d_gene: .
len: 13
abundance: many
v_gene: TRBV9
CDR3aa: CASSVAGPGELFF
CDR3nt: TGTGCCAGCAGCGTAGCCGGACCCGGGGAGCTGTTTTTT

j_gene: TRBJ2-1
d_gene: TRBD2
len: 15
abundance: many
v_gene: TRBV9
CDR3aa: CASSVGGGTYNEQFF
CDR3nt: TGTGCCAGCAGCGTAGGCGGGGGGACCTACAATGAGCAGTTCTTC

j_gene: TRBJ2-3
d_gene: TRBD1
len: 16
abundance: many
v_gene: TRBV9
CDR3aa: CASSVDADRGTDTQYF
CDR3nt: TGTGCCAGCAGCGTAGATGCGGACAGGGGGACAGATACGCAGTATTTT

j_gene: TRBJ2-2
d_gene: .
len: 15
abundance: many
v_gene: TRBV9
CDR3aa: CASSEGGANTGELFF
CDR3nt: TGTGCCAGCAGCGAGGGGGGAGCGAACACCGGGGAGCTGTTTTTT

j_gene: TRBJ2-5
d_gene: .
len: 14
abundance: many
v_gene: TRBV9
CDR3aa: CASSVGGGSETQYF
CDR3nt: TGTGCCAGCAGCGTAGGAGGGGGGTCAGAGACCCAGTACTTC

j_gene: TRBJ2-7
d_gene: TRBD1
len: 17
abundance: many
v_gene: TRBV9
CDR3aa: CASSVATGADFYYEQYF
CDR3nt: TGTGCCAGCAGCGTAGCCACAGGGGCGGATTTTTACTACGAGCAGTACTTC

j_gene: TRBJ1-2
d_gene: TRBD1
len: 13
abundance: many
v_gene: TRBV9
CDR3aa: CASRAGGAEGYTF
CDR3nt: TGTGCCAGCCGGGCAGGGGGCGCGGAAGGCTACACCTTC

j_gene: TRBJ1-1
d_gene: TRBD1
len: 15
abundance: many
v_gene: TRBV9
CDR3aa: CASSGGGTDNTEAFF
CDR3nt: TGTGCCAGCAGCGGGGGGGGGACAGACAACACTGAAGCTTTCTTT

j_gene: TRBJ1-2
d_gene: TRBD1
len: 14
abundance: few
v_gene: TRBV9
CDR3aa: CASSVADRGTRYTF
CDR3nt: TGTGCCAGCAGCGTAGCTGACAGGGGGACACGGTACACCTTC

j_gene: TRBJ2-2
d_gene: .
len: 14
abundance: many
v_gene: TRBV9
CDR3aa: CATGPSGADEELFF
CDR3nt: TGTGCCACCGGGCCCTCAGGGGCCGACGAAGAGCTGTTTTTT

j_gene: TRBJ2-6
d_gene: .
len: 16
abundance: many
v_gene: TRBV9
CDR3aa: CASSVSLFSGANVLTF
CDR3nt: TGTGCCAGCAGCGTAAGTCTTTTCTCTGGGGCCAACGTCCTGACTTTC

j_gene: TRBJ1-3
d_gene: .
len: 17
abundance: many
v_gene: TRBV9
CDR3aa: CASSLYPTGLGGNTTYF
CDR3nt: TGTGCCAGCAGCCTATACCCCACGGGACTTGGCGGAAACACCACATATTTT

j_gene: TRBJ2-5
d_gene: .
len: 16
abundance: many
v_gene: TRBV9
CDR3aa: CASSVGGTSVGETQYF
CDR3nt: TGTGCCAGCAGCGTAGGGGGGACATCGGTGGGGGAGACCCAGTACTTC

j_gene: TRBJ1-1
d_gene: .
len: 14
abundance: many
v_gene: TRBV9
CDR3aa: CASSVRGMGTEAFF
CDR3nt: TGTGCCAGCAGCGTGAGGGGGATGGGCACTGAAGCTTTCTTT

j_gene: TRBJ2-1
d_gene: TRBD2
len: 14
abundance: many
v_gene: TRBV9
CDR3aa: CASSYGRAYNEQFF
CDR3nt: TGTGCCAGCAGCTACGGGAGGGCATACAATGAGCAGTTCTTC

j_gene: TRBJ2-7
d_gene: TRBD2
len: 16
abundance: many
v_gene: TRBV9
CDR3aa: CASSVSGGQSAFEQYF
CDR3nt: TGTGCCAGCAGCGTATCGGGGGGTCAGTCTGCTTTCGAGCAGTACTTC

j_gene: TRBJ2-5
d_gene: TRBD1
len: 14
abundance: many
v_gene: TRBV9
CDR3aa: CASSVATAGGTQYF
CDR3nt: TGTGCCAGCAGCGTAGCTACTGCAGGGGGTACCCAGTACTTC